Below, one T cell receptor beta chain is given with its context. Its antigen is not identified. Method: immunoSEQ multiplex PCR; TCRdb's copy keeps in-frame clones and lacks some. This sample has 65,000 to 95,000 clones, with 89% found just once. The data were taken from a study of PD-1 blockade in classical Hodgkin lymphoma. The V and J ends lost 1 base and 0 bases respectively, with 13 bases between them. This CDR3 region has 17 residues. The germline V gene has CDR1 MGHRA and CDR2 YSYEKL. Overall study results and limits: Exclusion was applied to patients who started nivolumab under 1 year after ASCT.

The patients all showed relapse after autologous stem cell transplantation, while their brentuximab vedotin exposure varied. This sequence originates from a human donor with classical Hodgkin lymphoma. Sequenced here: peripheral blood mononuclear cells (PBMCs), sampled at baseline. V and J are TRBV4-1 and TRBJ1-3; the D gene is possibly TRBD1 (5 bases). CDR3 protein: CASSQVGTESSGNTIYF. The CDR3 DNA is TGCGCCAGCAGCCAAGTCGGGACGGAAAGCTCTGGAAACACCATATATTTT.